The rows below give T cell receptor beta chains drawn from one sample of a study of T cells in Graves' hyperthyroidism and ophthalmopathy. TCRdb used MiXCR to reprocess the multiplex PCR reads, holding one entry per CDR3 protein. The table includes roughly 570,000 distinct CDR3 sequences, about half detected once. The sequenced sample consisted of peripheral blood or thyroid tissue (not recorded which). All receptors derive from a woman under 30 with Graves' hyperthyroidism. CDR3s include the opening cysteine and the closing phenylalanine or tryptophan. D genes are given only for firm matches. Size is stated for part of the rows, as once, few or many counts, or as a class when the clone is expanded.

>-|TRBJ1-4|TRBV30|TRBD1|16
TGTGCCTGGAGTCGCGGACAGGGTGGGTCTAATGAAAAACTGTTTTTT
CAWSRGQGGSNEKLFF
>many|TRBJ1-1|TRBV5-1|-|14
TGCGCCAGCAGCGTCGGGACAATGTTCACTGAAGCTTTCTTT
CASSVGTMFTEAFF
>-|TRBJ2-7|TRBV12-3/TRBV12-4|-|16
TGTGCCAGCAGTCCCACAGCCCCTCCTATACACTACGAGCAGTACTTC
CASSPTAPPIHYEQYF
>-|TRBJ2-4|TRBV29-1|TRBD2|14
TGCAGCGTGGGGACTAGCGGGGCATTAAACATTCAGTACTTC
CSVGTSGALNIQYF
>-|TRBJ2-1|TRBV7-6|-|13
TGTGCCAGCAGGTTGGGTCACTACAATGAGCAGTTCTTC
CASRLGHYNEQFF
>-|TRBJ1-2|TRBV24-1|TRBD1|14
TGTGCCACCAGTGACTCCGGGACAGCTTATGGCTACACCTTC
CATSDSGTAYGYTF
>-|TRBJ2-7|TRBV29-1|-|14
TGCAGCAGTGAAGCGCCTAGCGTCTCCTACGAGCAGTACTTC
CSSEAPSVSYEQYF
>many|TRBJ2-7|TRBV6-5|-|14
TGTGCCAGCAGTTACTCTGGACAGATCTACGAGCAGTACTTC
CASSYSGQIYEQYF
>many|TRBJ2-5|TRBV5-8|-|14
TGTGCCAGCAGCGGGGGCCTCCTTGGAGAGACCCAGTACTTC
CASSGGLLGETQYF
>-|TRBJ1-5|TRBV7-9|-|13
TGTGCCAGCAGCTTGGAATTCGAAGAGACCCAGCATTTT
CASSLEFEETQHF
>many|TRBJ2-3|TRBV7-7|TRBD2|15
TGTGCTAGCAGCCCAGGTAGCGGGAGGTCGGATACGCAGTATTTT
CASSPGSGRSDTQYF
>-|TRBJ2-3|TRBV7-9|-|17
TGTGCCAGCAGCTTAGAGACACTGCGCGCGATCCCAGATACGCAGTATTTT
CASSLETLRAIPDTQYF
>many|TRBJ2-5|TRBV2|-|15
TGTGCCAGCAGTGTCGGGACGGGATACCAAGAGACCCAGTACTTC
CASSVGTGYQETQYF
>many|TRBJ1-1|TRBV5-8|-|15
TGTGCCAGCAGTCCTGGCGGCGAAGCGAAGTTTGAAGCTTTCTTT
CASSPGGEAKFEAFF
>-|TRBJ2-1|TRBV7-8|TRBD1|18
TGTGCCAGCAGCCCAAGGACAGGGTGGTCTCAAATACAGGGGGAGCAGTTCTTC
CASSPRTGWSQIQGEQFF
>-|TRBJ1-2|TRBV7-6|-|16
TGTGCCAGCAGCCCCGGGGGGACGTTCAGTAACTATGGCTACACCTTC
CASSPGGTFSNYGYTF
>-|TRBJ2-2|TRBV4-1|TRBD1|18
TGCGCCAGCAGCCTCATGCCCGGGACAGGGGTTAACACCGGGGAGCTGTTTTTT
CASSLMPGTGVNTGELFF
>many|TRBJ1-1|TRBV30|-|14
TGTGCCTGGAACCGGGCTGGGGTAGGCACTGAAGCTTTCTTT
CAWNRAGVGTEAFF
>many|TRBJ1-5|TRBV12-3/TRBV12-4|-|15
TGTGCCAGCAGTTTTGGTACGGTTGAAAATCAGCCCCAGCATTTT
CASSFGTVENQPQHF
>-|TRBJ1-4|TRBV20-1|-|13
TGCAGTGTCAAGATGGGGTTCGGTGAAAAACTGTTTTTT
CSVKMGFGEKLFF
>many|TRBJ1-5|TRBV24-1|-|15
TGTGCCACCAGTCGTCAGGGCAGTTTCCATCAGCCCCAGCATTTT
CATSRQGSFHQPQHF
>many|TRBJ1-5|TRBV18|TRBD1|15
TGTGCCAGCTCACCCGGACAGGGCTTAGGTCAGCCCCAGCATTTT
CASSPGQGLGQPQHF
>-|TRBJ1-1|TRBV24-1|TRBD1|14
TGTGCCACCAGTGACAGAGGGGGCCGTACTGAAGCTTTCTTT
CATSDRGGRTEAFF
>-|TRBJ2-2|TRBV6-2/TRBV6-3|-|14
TGTGCCAGCAGTTTTCGGGGAAGCGCCGGGGAGCTGTTTTTT
CASSFRGSAGELFF
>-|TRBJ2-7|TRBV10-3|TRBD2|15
TGTGCCATCAGTGACCAGACTAGCGATCACAATGAGCAGTACTTC
CAISDQTSDHNEQYF
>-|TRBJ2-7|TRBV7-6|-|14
TGTGCCAGCAGCCCATTCGGGGGCCCCTACGAGCAGTACTTC
CASSPFGGPYEQYF
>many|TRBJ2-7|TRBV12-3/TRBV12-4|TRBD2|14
TGTGCCAGCAGTTTAGCGCTAAGCGGGGCCGAGCAGTACTTC
CASSLALSGAEQYF
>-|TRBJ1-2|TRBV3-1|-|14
TGTGCCAGCAGCCAAGACCCCAGCCCCTCTGGAAACACCTTC
CASSQDPSPSGNTF
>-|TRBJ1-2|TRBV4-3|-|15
TGCGCCAGCAGCCAAGATCTCCCTAGCGCCGTGGCCTACACCTTC
CASSQDLPSAVAYTF
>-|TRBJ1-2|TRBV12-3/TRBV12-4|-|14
TGTGCCAGCGAGGAGCTGTTGACAGGCTATGGCTACACCTTC
CASEELLTGYGYTF
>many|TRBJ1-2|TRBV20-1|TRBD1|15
TGCAGTGCTAGAGACCGACAGGGGGGTTACTATGGCTACACCTTC
CSARDRQGGYYGYTF
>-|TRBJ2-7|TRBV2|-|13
TGTGCCAGCAGCCTTCGAGGGGACGGGGAGCAGTACTTC
CASSLRGDGEQYF
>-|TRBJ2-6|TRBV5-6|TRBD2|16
TGTGCCAGCAGCCCAGTGGGACTAGGTAGGGCCAACGTCCTGACTTTC
CASSPVGLGRANVLTF
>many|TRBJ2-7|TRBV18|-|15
TGTGCCAGCTCACCAAGTGGCAGGGCTATGGACGAGCAGTACTTC
CASSPSGRAMDEQYF
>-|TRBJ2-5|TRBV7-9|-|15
TGTGCCAGCAGCTTGGGGGATTCGTACCAAGAGACCCAGTACTTC
CASSLGDSYQETQYF
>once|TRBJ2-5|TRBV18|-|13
TGTGCCAGCTCACCGATGAACAGGGAGACCCAGTACTTC
CASSPMNRETQYF
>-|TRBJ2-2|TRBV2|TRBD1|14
TGTGCCAGCAAACCGGGACAGGGGGCCGGGGAGCTGTTTTTT
CASKPGQGAGELFF
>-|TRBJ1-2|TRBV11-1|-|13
TGTGCCAGCAGCATTAGGGAGGGTGAGGGCTACACCTTC
CASSIREGEGYTF
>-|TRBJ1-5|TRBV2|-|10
TGTGCCAGCATCGGGGGTAACGAGCATTTT
CASIGGNEHF
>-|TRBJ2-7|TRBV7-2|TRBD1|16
TGTGCCAGCAGCTTAACCCGGTCGCCGGGACAGGGCGAGCAGTACTTC
CASSLTRSPGQGEQYF
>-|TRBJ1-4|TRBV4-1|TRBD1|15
TGCGCCAGCAGCCAAGACCTGGGACAGGGCGGAAAACTGTTTTTT
CASSQDLGQGGKLFF
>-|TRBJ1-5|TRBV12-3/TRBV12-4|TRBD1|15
TGTGCCAGCAGTCCGAGGACAGGGGTTAATCAGCCCCAGCATTTT
CASSPRTGVNQPQHF
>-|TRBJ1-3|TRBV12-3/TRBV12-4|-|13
TGTGCCAGCAGTTACGACACTGGAAACACCATATATTTT
CASSYDTGNTIYF
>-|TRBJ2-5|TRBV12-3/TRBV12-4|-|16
TGTGCCAGCAGCAGCTCGGGACACCTCACCGGGGAGACCCAGTACTTC
CASSSSGHLTGETQYF
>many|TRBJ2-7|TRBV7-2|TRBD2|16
TGTGCCAGCAACCCATCAGCGGGAGGGCCTTCCTACGAGCAGTACTTC
CASNPSAGGPSYEQYF
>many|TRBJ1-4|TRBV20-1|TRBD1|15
TGCAGTGCTAGCCCAAACAGGGGCCGTAATGAAAAACTGTTTTTT
CSASPNRGRNEKLFF
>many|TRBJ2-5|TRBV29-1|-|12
TGCAGCGCTGCGGAGGGGCCGGAGACCCAGTACTTC
CSAAEGPETQYF
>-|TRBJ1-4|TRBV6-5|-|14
TGTGCCAGCAGTTTCGGACAGCGTAATGAAAAACTGTTTTTT
CASSFGQRNEKLFF
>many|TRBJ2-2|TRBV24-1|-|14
TGTGCCACCAGTGATGGGGACACCAACCGGGAGCTGTTTTTT
CATSDGDTNRELFF
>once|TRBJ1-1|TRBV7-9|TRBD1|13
TGTGCCAGCAGTCAGGGACAGACTACTGAAGCTTTCTTT
CASSQGQTTEAFF
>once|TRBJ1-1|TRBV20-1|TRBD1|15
TGCAGTGCAGCGGACAGGGTATTATTGAGGACTGAAGCTTTCTTT
CSAADRVLLRTEAFF
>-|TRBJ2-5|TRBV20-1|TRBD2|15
TGCAGTGCTTTGGGACTAGCGGGATCCCACGAGACCCAGTACTTC
CSALGLAGSHETQYF
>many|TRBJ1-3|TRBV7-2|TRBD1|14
TGTGCCAGCAGCCCGACGGGACAGAGAAACACCATATATTTT
CASSPTGQRNTIYF
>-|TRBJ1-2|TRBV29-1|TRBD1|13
TGCAGCGTAGAGCTTGACAGGGCGAACGGCTACACCTTC
CSVELDRANGYTF
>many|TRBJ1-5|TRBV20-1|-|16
TGCAGTGCTAGATCCCCAGCTAACTATAGCAATCAGCCCCAGCATTTT
CSARSPANYSNQPQHF
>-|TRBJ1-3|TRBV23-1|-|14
TGCGCCAGCAGGCAACAGAACTCTGGAAACACCATATATTTT
CASRQQNSGNTIYF